One and the same sample provided the 2 T cell receptor beta chains below, sequenced in a study of blood T cell repertoires in COVID-19. Generated by immunoSEQ multiplex PCR, the TCRdb table keeps only in-frame clones and is missing some. Among roughly 280,000 clones, under 90% were seen once, and the ten largest hold 1.9%. The sequenced sample consisted of PBMCs or T cells enriched from blood (not recorded which). All receptors derive from a woman in her fifties or sixties who had recovered from COVID-19.

The chain employs TRBV29-1 and TRBJ2-1; maybe TRBD2 (7 bases). V was cut by 4 bases and J by 5 bases, with 24 bases left in between. The CDR3 has 17 amino acids. Germline-derived CDR1 and CDR2 are SQVTM and ANQGSEA. CDR3 in amino acids: CSVGGGYFISGNNEQFF. The CDR3 region has the DNA TGCAGCGTTGGGGGGGGCTATTTCATAAGCGGTAACAATGAGCAGTTCTTC.

The chain carries TRBV28 and TRBJ2-7; 8 bases agree with TRBD2. CDR1 MDHEN and CDR2 SYDVKM come from the germline V gene. The CDR3 is 14 residues long. J gave up 6 bases and V 6 bases, and 10 bases lay outside the gene matches. The DNA of the CDR3 is TGTGCCAGCAGCCGGGGGGGGGCGGTAGGCGAGCAGTACTTC. Amino acids: CASSRGGAVGEQYF.